This TCR beta chain stems from a study of blood T cell repertoires in COVID-19. Study background: From T cells, B-cell-depleted T cells, or PBMCs came the material, which was cDNA or gDNA.

In the authors' methods: Amplifying reference gene primers gave estimates of nucleated cell counts. Generated by immunoSEQ multiplex PCR, the TCRdb table keeps only in-frame clones and is missing some. Clone size and the V and J calls come from that table; the DNA yielded D and trimming. The repertoire holds about 230,000 clones, with less than 90% as singletons. V dropped 2 bases and J dropped 4; count of bases not matched to a gene: 1. From germline, CDR1 is MNHNY and CDR2 SVGAGI (reference sequence). The CDR3 sequence is 14 residues long. The sample taken for sequencing was peripheral blood. This TCR derives from a woman in her sixties or seventies with active or convalescent COVID-19. The rearrangement joins TRBV6-6 to TRBJ1-3, with TRBD1 identical over 8 bases. As DNA, the CDR3 is TGTGCCAGCAGTTACGGGGACAGGGGAAACACCATATATTTT. Translating it yields CASSYGDRGNTIYF.